This T cell receptor beta chain was found in a study of human T cells and chemical hapten exposure. At the level of the study: While the approximately 25-week study was under way, patients received diphenylcyclopropenone on the scalp every week.

CDR1 is DFQATT, CDR2 SNEGSKA, per germline (reference sequence). The CDR3 has 13 amino acids. Trimming left V 1 base short and J 10 bases short, with 11 bases between. Within the library, unique molecular identifiers were attached to each individual cDNA molecule. Each CDR3 protein gets one entry after TCRdb re-called the RACE reads with MiXCR. The sample includes under 200,000 distinct CDR3 sequences, about 31% of them seen just once. Time point noted: pre-sensitization, week 0. Treatment specified: therapeutic diphenylcyclopropenone sensitization with weekly scalp DPC. The V and J genes are TRBV20-1 and TRBJ1-6; D gene ambiguous. This specimen was whole blood, taken in connection with sensitization to the hapten diphenylcyclopropenone (DPC). This receptor was obtained from a woman aged 30 to 39 with alopecia areata. Some clones in this sample may be carry-over from other donors' samples. CDR3 sequence (DNA): TGCAGTGCTAGAGTCGACTCAGTATCACCCCTCCACTTT. Translating it yields CSARVDSVSPLHF.